This entry lists 14 T cell receptor beta chains sequenced from one sample in a study of T-cell memory formation after mild COVID-19. TCRdb passed the 5' RACE reads through MiXCR, listing each CDR3 protein once. The table records roughly 310,000 distinct CDR3 sequences, 15% of them present only once. The sequenced material came from PBMCs or a T cell subset sorted from them (not recorded which). The source of these receptors is a man between 18 and 35 years old who had mild COVID-19 (a few samples of this study predate the infection). Cell type and time point are not known.

This clonotype was counted once. This rearrangement joins TRBV12-3 or TRBV12-4 to TRBJ2-3; 12 bases align to TRBD2. V shed 6 bases, J shed 10 bases, and the junction held 11 bases outside the gene matches. The CDR3 consists of 15 residues. For the CDR3, the DNA is TGTGCCAGCAGCCCCAGGAGACTAGCGGGGGATGCGCAGTATTTT. It translates to CASSPRRLAGDAQYF.

The chain carries TRBV5-5 and TRBJ1-6, with D unclear. This CDR3 has 12 amino acids. V was clipped by 0 bases and J by 6 bases, with 1 base between them. The V gene's germline CDR1 is SGHKS and CDR2 YYEKEE (reference sequence). The CDR3 loop is CASSLVNSPLHF. CDR3 coding DNA: TGTGCCAGCAGCTTGGTTAATTCACCCCTCCACTTT.

The rearrangement links TRBV6-2 or TRBV6-3 to TRBJ2-7; possibly TRBD1 for D (6 bases). The CDR3 consists of 12 residues. V gave up 6 bases and J gave up 6 bases, with 12 bases separating them. Looked up from germline, CDR1 is MNHEY and CDR2 is SVGEGT. The CDR3 region has the DNA TGTGCCAGCAGCCCAACAGGGACCGAGCAGTACTTC. Protein: CASSPTGTEQYF.

This clonotype was counted only a few times. The chain employs TRBV6-5 and TRBJ1-5, with D possibly matching TRBD1 (5 bases). The germline CDR1 and CDR2 sequences are MNHEY and SVGAGI. Trimming stripped 0 bases from V and 7 bases from J, with 10 bases between. The CDR3 runs 14 residues. CDR3 amino acids: CASSYSRGWQPQHF. In DNA, the CDR3 is TGTGCCAGCAGTTACTCCCGGGGCTGGCAGCCCCAGCATTTT.

The gene calls are TRBV6-2 or TRBV6-3 and TRBJ2-1; 7 bases align to TRBD1. The V gene end was trimmed by 7 bases and the J gene end by 8 bases; junction bases not matched to a gene: 14. Germline V gives CDR1 MNHEY, CDR2 SVGEGT. This CDR3 region has 15 residues. The CDR3 sequence is CASTHRLTGRDEQFF. In DNA, the CDR3 is TGTGCCAGCACCCATCGATTGACAGGGCGGGATGAGCAGTTCTTC.

This chain joins TRBV7-2 and TRBJ2-3; D not certain. Looked up from germline, CDR1 is SGHTA and CDR2 is FQGNSA. Trimming shortened V by 1 base and J by 1 base, and 12 bases separated the two germline ends. The CDR3 has 16 amino acids. The CDR3 region has the DNA TGTGCCAGCAGCTTAGAGCCGAGGCCTGGCACAGATACGCAGTATTTT. This encodes CASSLEPRPGTDTQYF.

The V call is TRBV4-3, the J call TRBJ1-1; 8 bases are shared with TRBD1. The germline gives CDR1 LGHNA, CDR2 YSLEER. The CDR3 sequence is 18 residues long. The V and J ends lost 0 bases and 0 bases, in that order; junction bases with no gene match: 9. CDR3 DNA sequence: TGCGCCAGCAGCCAAGATGTTTGGACAGGGAGCATGAACACTGAAGCTTTCTTT. Amino acids: CASSQDVWTGSMNTEAFF.

This clonotype has ten or more counts. The rearrangement uses TRBV14 and TRBJ2-7; weak D call: TRBD1 (5 bases). CDR3 length: 13 residues. V was cut by 6 bases and J by 2 bases, with 11 bases left in between. The germline CDR1 and CDR2 sequences are SGHDN and FVKESK. The CDR3 is CASSPLGAYEQYF. Written as DNA, the CDR3 is TGTGCCAGCAGTCCTTTAGGGGCCTACGAGCAGTACTTC.

This clonotype was seen a few times. This rearrangement joins TRBV18 to TRBJ2-7; D is undetermined. This CDR3 spans 14 amino acids. The germline CDR1 and CDR2 sequences are KGHSH and LQKENI. Trimming took off 2 bases at V and 2 bases at J, with 10 bases between the two ends. CDR3 bases: TGTGCCAGCTCACCAAGGGCCAGCACCTACGAGCAGTACTTC. This gives the protein CASSPRASTYEQYF.

J is TRBJ2-3 and V is TRBV12-3 or TRBV12-4; either TRBD1 or TRBD2 may fit D (6 bases each). The CDR3 spans 11 residues. The V and J ends lost 8 bases and 7 bases respectively, with 10 bases between them. CDR3 bases: TGTGCCAGCCGAGGGGGGCATACGCAGTATTTT. This gives the protein CASRGGHTQYF.

V usage is TRBV5-5 and J usage is TRBJ2-1; 7 bases are shared with TRBD2. Germline assignment: CDR1 SGHKS and CDR2 YYEKEE (reference sequence). The CDR3 sequence is 14 residues long. V was clipped by 4 bases and J by 6 bases; unmatched bases: 7. The CDR3, as DNA: TGTGCCAGCAGCCCGACTAGCCGGGGCAATGAGCAGTTCTTC. Protein product: CASSPTSRGNEQFF.

The V call is TRBV7-2, the J call TRBJ2-1; 7 bases are a match to TRBD1. With 10 bases clipped from V and 2 bases from J, the junction kept 5 bases outside the gene matches. This CDR3 is 13 amino acids long. The germline V gene has CDR1 SGHTA and CDR2 FQGNSA. The CDR3 is CATRQGAYNEQFF. For the CDR3, the DNA is TGTGCCACCCGGCAGGGGGCCTACAATGAGCAGTTCTTC.

The chain uses TRBV11-2 and TRBJ2-7; D unclear. Between the trimmed V and J ends, which lost 5 bases and 4 bases, there was a span of 21 bases. The CDR3 extends over 16 amino acids. Per the germline V gene, CDR1 is SGHAT and CDR2 is FQNNGV. This CDR3 is CASSQGRAQFFYEQYF. For the CDR3, the DNA is TGTGCCAGCAGCCAAGGACGGGCCCAATTTTTTTACGAGCAGTACTTC.

This clonotype was found many times. The chain uses TRBV7-2 and TRBJ2-1; 8 nucleotides line up with TRBD1. CDR1 is SGHTA, CDR2 FQGNSA, per germline. V lost 2 bases, J lost 6 bases, and 9 bases stayed unmatched. The CDR3 runs to 16 residues. This CDR3 reads CASSLWGQASVNEQFF. The CDR3 DNA follows: TGTGCCAGCAGCTTATGGGGACAGGCGTCCGTCAATGAGCAGTTCTTC.